This T cell receptor (beta chain) was profiled in a study of radiation and T cells in renal cell carcinoma. Whole-study context: Nephrectomy followed 15 Gy stereotactic body radiation by 4 weeks. General study results and limits: Top tumor clonotypes rose in blood 2 weeks post-radiation, then contracted. Pretreatment tumor biopsies were lacking, so baseline clonotypes are unknown.

Points on this clone: Its cognate antigen is unknown.

The CDR3 extends over 16 amino acids. CDR1 and CDR2 (germline): SGHRS, YFSETQ. With V trimmed by 4 bases and J by 5 bases, 8 bases remained unmatched. TCRdb keeps only in-frame clones here, not all; method: immunoSEQ multiplex PCR. The profile shows tens of thousands of clones, 65% to 85% of them singletons. Specified time point: baseline pretreatment blood. Treatment denoted: 15 Gy SBRT to primary tumor, nephrectomy 4 weeks later. Clear cell pathology was present in this patient's renal cell carcinoma. The V call is TRBV5-1, the J call TRBJ2-5, with 13 nucleotides matching TRBD2. The receptor was derived from a man in his sixties with renal cell carcinoma. The sequences come from blood, collected from a patient whose treatment included radiotherapy and nephrectomy. This CDR3 reads CASSPQLAGGVETQYF. In DNA form, the CDR3 reads TGCGCCAGCAGCCCTCAACTAGCGGGAGGGGTGGAGACCCAGTACTTC.